This T cell receptor (beta chain) was profiled in a study of early stage breast cancer tumors. Study information: Roughly 10-fold was the mean read coverage per sample.

CDR1 and CDR2 (germline): KGHSH, LQKENI. With 2 bases removed from V and 0 bases from J, the gap between germline ends came to 13 bases. The CDR3 sequence is 16 residues long. On this clone: Its target is not known.

The assay was immunoSEQ multiplex PCR, and TCRdb's table has in-frame clones only and misses some. The table shows some 58,000 clones, with 65% to 80% occurring only once. Study-wide points: Tumors had about 2.4-fold higher T cell density and higher clonality than adjacent normal breast tissue.

The sample taken for sequencing was blood. This receptor was identified in a person between 30 and 45 years old with breast cancer. The chain is built from TRBV18 and TRBJ1-1, with D perhaps TRBD1 (6 bases). The CDR3 DNA reads as TGTGCCAGCTCACCATCGGGGGCCCGAATGAACACTGAAGCTTTCTTT. Translated: CASSPSGARMNTEAFF.